A single sample gave rise to the 29 T cell receptor beta chains below, sequenced in a study of CD8 T cells in seronegative destructive rheumatoid arthritis (dated by TCRdb to 2020 to 2022). Libraries were constructed by the immunoSEQ multiplex PCR assay. This is the immuneACCESS table as TCRdb keeps it, with only in-frame sequences that have V and J called. A part of the clones is gone; compared with another copy, unresolved V genes explain less than half, and the rest is unexplained. The sample contains thousands of clones, under 80% of them found a single time. Of the sample, roughly a third falls within the top ten clones. Specimen: CD8+ T cells from blood. All receptors come from a woman in her fifties or sixties with seronegative destructive rheumatoid arthritis.

The chain recombines TRBV28 with TRBJ2-3, with TRBD2 identical over 14 bases. Germline CDR1 and CDR2: MDHEN and SYDVKM. V lost 3 bases and J lost 3; bases outside the gene matches: 8. The CDR3 runs to 18 residues. The CDR3 bases are TGTGCCAGCAGTTTCTTCGAGACTAGCGGGGGGGTTACAGATACGCAGTATTTT. Translated: CASSFFETSGGVTDTQYF.

V usage is TRBV9 and J usage is TRBJ1-6; 8 bases fit TRBD1. With V trimmed by 3 bases and J by 9 bases, 5 bases remained unmatched. The CDR3 spans 14 residues. In germline, CDR1 is SGDLS, CDR2 YYNGEE. The CDR3 DNA follows: TGTGCCAGCAGCGCAGGGGGCTCAGGTTCACCCCTCCACTTT. Residues: CASSAGGSGSPLHF.

This clone was seen only a few times. The chain is built from TRBV27 and TRBJ1-2; tentative D call: TRBD1 (6 bases). The CDR3 length is 13 residues. V was trimmed by 1 base and J by 7 bases, leaving 10 bases between them. The germline V gene has CDR1 MNHEY and CDR2 SMNVEV (reference sequence). The CDR3, as DNA: TGTGCCAGCAGTTTATGGGCAGGGGTTGGCTACACCTTC. Its protein is CASSLWAGVGYTF.

The CDR3 spells CASGLRESPPYNEQFF. The CDR3 DNA sequence: TGTGCTAGTGGTTTGCGGGAGAGCCCCCCGTACAATGAGCAGTTCTTC. J is TRBJ2-1 and V is TRBV12-5, with D perhaps TRBD2 (6 bases). Germline V lookup: CDR1 LGHNT, CDR2 FRNRAP. V shed 2 bases and J shed 4 bases, with 15 bases lying between them. This CDR3 comprises 16 residues.

V is TRBV9 and J is TRBJ2-1; TRBD2 matches 13 bases. This CDR3 comprises 15 residues. CDR1 is SGDLS and CDR2 is YYNGEE in the germline V gene. The V gene end was trimmed by 0 bases and the J gene end by 6 bases; junction bases not matched to a gene: 0. The CDR3: CASSVGLAGGNEQFF. CDR3 bases: TGTGCCAGCAGCGTAGGACTAGCGGGGGGCAATGAGCAGTTCTTC.

This clone was counted a few times. V and J are TRBV7-9 and TRBJ1-5, with D possibly being TRBD1 (6 bases). The V and J ends lost 4 bases and 5 bases respectively, with 15 bases between them. The CDR3 consists of 15 residues. The germline CDR1 and CDR2 sequences are SEHNR and FQNEAQ (reference sequence). In DNA form, the CDR3 reads TGTGCCAGCAGCTCTTCCACAGGGATGGATCAGCCCCAGCATTTT. This codes for CASSSSTGMDQPQHF. The full variable domain, rest sourced from reference TRBV7-9 and TRBJ1-5, is DTGVSQNPRHKITKRGQNVTFRCDPISEHNRLYWYRQTLGQGPEFLTYFQNEAQLEKSRLLSDRFSAERPKGSFSTLEIQRTEQGDSAMYLCASSSSTGMDQPQHFGDGTRLSIL.

The chain couples TRBV11-2 to TRBJ2-7; D is undetermined. The CDR3 contains 13 residues. Germline CDR1 SGHAT, CDR2 FQNNGV. Trimming shortened V by 2 bases and J by 1 base, and 6 bases separated the two germline ends. The CDR3 nucleotides are TGTGCCAGCAGCTTACAGGAATCCTACGAGCAGTACTTC. It translates to CASSLQESYEQYF.

The chain joins TRBV7-9 to TRBJ1-5; 8 nucleotides agree with TRBD1. CDR1 and CDR2 (germline): SEHNR, FQNEAQ (reference sequence). J was trimmed by 2 bases and V by 3 bases; bases with no gene match: 0. This CDR3 comprises 14 residues. The CDR3 nucleotides read TGTGCCAGCAGCTTGGGACAGGGCAATCAGCCCCAGCATTTT. It specifies CASSLGQGNQPQHF.

This clone was counted a few times. This chain joins TRBV19 and TRBJ1-1, with D maybe TRBD1 (5 bases). V lost 6 bases and J 4 bases, leaving 21 bases between the germline ends. Germline values: CDR1 LNHDA, CDR2 SQIVND (reference sequence). The CDR3 is made up of 16 amino acids. The CDR3 sequence: CASRGEGWGVGTEAFF. The CDR3 nucleotides are TGTGCCAGTAGGGGGGAGGGATGGGGGGTTGGCACTGAAGCTTTCTTT.

This chain joins TRBV7-9 and TRBJ1-6, with TRBD1 as a possible D gene (6 bases). Germline V gene lookup returns CDR1 SEHNR and CDR2 FQNEAQ (reference sequence). This CDR3 is 17 amino acids long. Trimming cost V 1 base and J 13 bases, with 23 bases left between them. CDR3 region: CASSLDLVQGSSSPLHF. CDR3 in DNA: TGTGCCAGCAGCTTAGACCTCGTCCAGGGGTCCTCATCCCCCCTCCACTTT.

The genes are TRBV7-9 and TRBJ1-5; the D gene is possibly TRBD1 (6 bases). V shed 3 bases and J shed 6 bases, with 12 bases lying between them. The germline V gene has CDR1 SEHNR and CDR2 FQNEAQ (reference sequence). The CDR3 totals 14 residues. The CDR3: CASSLEGGSQPQHF. The CDR3 DNA follows: TGTGCCAGCAGCTTGGAAGGGGGTAGTCAGCCCCAGCATTTT.

This clone was seen just once. V is TRBV9 and J is TRBJ1-2, with 8 bases aligning to TRBD1. The CDR3 totals 15 residues. Unmatched junction bases numbered 7, after V lost 4 bases and J lost 2 bases. Germline CDR1 and CDR2: SGDLS and YYNGEE. CDR3: CASSFRTGTNYGYTF. The CDR3, as DNA: TGTGCCAGCAGCTTCAGGACAGGGACCAACTATGGCTACACCTTC.

The chain recombines TRBV9 with TRBJ2-5; 9 bases agree with TRBD2. CDR1 and CDR2 (germline): SGDLS, YYNGEE. CDR3 length: 16 residues. J lost 5 bases, V lost 0 bases, and 8 bases had no gene match. The CDR3 loop reads CASSVELLAGRETQYF. The CDR3 bases are TGTGCCAGCAGCGTAGAGCTTCTAGCGGGGAGGGAGACCCAGTACTTC.

This chain connects TRBV2 to TRBJ1-5, with D uncertain. Germline CDR1 reads SNHLY; CDR2 reads FYNNEI. The CDR3 contains 18 residues. Trimming removed 4 bases from V and 6 bases from J, with 25 bases in between. In DNA, the CDR3 is TGTGCCAGCAGTGCTGAGGAGGGCCGTAATTGGGCTCTTCAGCCCCAGCATTTT. It encodes CASSAEEGRNWALQPQHF.

This chain connects TRBV29-1 to TRBJ2-2; 7 positions match TRBD1. V gave up 8 bases and J gave up 2 bases; unmatched junction bases: 5. Germline V gene sequence: CDR1 SQVTM, CDR2 ANQGSEA. CDR3 length: 13 amino acids. CDR3 amino acids: CSSHRGNTGELFF. The CDR3 region has the DNA TGCAGCAGCCACAGGGGTAACACCGGGGAGCTGTTTTTT.

This clone appeared a few times. The genes are TRBV11-3 and TRBJ1-2; the match to TRBD1 covers 10 bases. Trimming at V came to 1 base and at J to 6 bases, leaving 5 bases not matched to a gene. The germline V gene has CDR1 SGHNT and CDR2 YENEEA. CDR3 length: 15 amino acids. The CDR3 loop reads CASSLGVTGGDGYTF. Written as DNA, the CDR3 is TGTGCCAGCAGCTTAGGTGTGACAGGGGGCGATGGCTACACCTTC.

The chain has TRBV5-8 and TRBJ2-5, with D tentatively TRBD1 (6 bases). The germline gives CDR1 SGHTS, CDR2 YDEGEE. The CDR3 has 14 amino acids. Trimming left V 4 bases short and J 5 bases short, with 15 bases between. CDR3: CASSQGWGDETQYF. The CDR3 DNA sequence: TGTGCCAGCAGCCAGGGGTGGGGAGACGAGACCCAGTACTTC.

This clone has just one count. The chain is built from TRBV5-1 and TRBJ2-5, with 9 bases matching TRBD1. The V gene end was trimmed by 4 bases and the J gene end by 2 bases; junction bases not matched to a gene: 6. Germline CDR1 reads SGHRS; CDR2 reads YFSETQ. The CDR3 has 15 residues. CDR3 sequence: CASSPGTGLQETQYF. Here the CDR3 DNA reads TGCGCCAGCAGCCCCGGGACAGGGCTTCAAGAGACCCAGTACTTC.

This chain connects TRBV7-6 to TRBJ1-1; a possible D gene is TRBD1 (6 bases). The CDR3 is 14 amino acids. V was clipped by 6 bases and J by 2 bases, with 13 bases between them. The germline V gene encodes CDR1 SGHVS and CDR2 FNYEAQ. The CDR3 here is CASRTGGPNTEAFF. Here the CDR3 DNA reads TGTGCCAGCAGAACCGGGGGGCCTAACACTGAAGCTTTCTTT.

V and J are TRBV15 and TRBJ2-1, with a possible D match to TRBD1 (5 bases). The V gene lost 0 bases and the J gene lost 5 bases, with 11 bases spanning the gap. Germline loops: CDR1 LNHNV, CDR2 YYDKDF (reference sequence). CDR3 size: 15 residues. CDR3 nucleotides: TGTGCCACCAGCAGAGAGGCAGGGTACGACAATGAGCAGTTCTTC. It encodes CATSREAGYDNEQFF.

The V gene is TRBV19, the J gene TRBJ2-7; tentative D call: TRBD1 (6 bases). V was pared by 5 bases and J by 2 bases, with 10 bases between. Germline V gene lookup returns CDR1 LNHDA and CDR2 SQIVND (reference sequence). The CDR3 length is 13 residues. This CDR3 reads CASSSRDTYEQYF. CDR3 DNA sequence: TGTGCCAGTAGTTCCCGGGACACCTACGAGCAGTACTTC.

This clone was recorded a few times. V is TRBV6-5 and J is TRBJ2-1; maybe TRBD1 (5 bases). The germline V and J ends were trimmed by 2 bases and 9 bases, with 11 bases remaining between them. The CDR3 extends over 13 amino acids. The germline V gene has CDR1 MNHEY and CDR2 SVGAGI. The CDR3 DNA sequence: TGTGCCAGCAGTTACAATGGGGCAGTTGAGCAGTTCTTC. The encoded protein is CASSYNGAVEQFF.

V usage is TRBV28 and J usage is TRBJ1-5; weak D call: TRBD1 (6 bases). This CDR3 contains 14 residues. Germline CDR1 MDHEN, CDR2 SYDVKM. Trimming removed 7 bases from V and 6 bases from J, with 16 bases in between. The CDR3 reads CASKPARGSQPQHF. CDR3 nucleotides: TGTGCCAGCAAACCGGCCAGGGGAAGTCAGCCCCAGCATTTT.

Only one count was recorded for this clone. The rearrangement joins TRBV19 to TRBJ2-3, with D perhaps matching TRBD2 (5 bases). The CDR3 loop spans 14 amino acids. Germline V gene lookup returns CDR1 LNHDA and CDR2 SQIVND (reference sequence). V lost 3 bases and J lost 7, with 14 bases in between. CDR3 DNA sequence: TGTGCCAGTAGTATCCTCCCGGGATCTAATACGCAGTATTTT. Translation gives CASSILPGSNTQYF.

The chain carries TRBV5-1 and TRBJ2-1; D is possibly TRBD2 (6 bases). V was pared by 0 bases and J by 5 bases, with 15 bases between. The CDR3 length is 16 residues. CDR1 and CDR2 from the germline V gene are SGHRS and YFSETQ. DNA of the CDR3: TGCGCCAGCAGCTTGGGACTAGTGACTACAGACAATGAGCAGTTCTTC. Its protein product is CASSLGLVTTDNEQFF.

The gene calls are TRBV7-9 and TRBJ1-1, with a tentative D call TRBD1 (6 bases). The CDR3 loop spans 15 amino acids. The germline V gene has CDR1 SEHNR and CDR2 FQNEAQ (reference sequence). Trimming left V 3 bases short and J 3 bases short, with 14 bases between. The CDR3, as DNA: TGTGCCAGCAGCTTGGGCAGGGGTGGGTACACTGAAGCTTTCTTT. Translation gives CASSLGRGGYTEAFF.

The table lists this clone with a count of one. The gene calls are TRBV7-7 and TRBJ2-3; D perhaps matches TRBD2 (6 bases). V lost 3 bases and J lost 2, with 12 bases in between. Germline values: CDR1 SSHAT, CDR2 FNYEAQ (reference sequence). The CDR3 has 15 amino acids. In DNA form, the CDR3 reads TGTGCCAGCAGCTTCCGGGACTCTCCCACAGATACGCAGTATTTT. Protein: CASSFRDSPTDTQYF.

Regarding this clone: Germline is not matched at one junction end, which may reflect a read error. This rearrangement joins TRBV4-1 to TRBJ2-5; D is perhaps TRBD1 or TRBD2 (5 bases each). The end of the DNA aligns better with TRBJ2-7, so the J call may be wrong. This CDR3 spans 15 amino acids. From germline, CDR1 is MGHRA and CDR2 YSYEKL. CDR3 sequence reads: CASSQGERVGNEQYF. The CDR3 region has the DNA TGCGCCAGCAGTCAAGGGGAGAGGGTGGGAAACGAGCAGTACTTC.

V is TRBV7-9 and J is TRBJ2-1, with 9 bases identical to TRBD1. Germline assignment: CDR1 SEHNR and CDR2 FQNEAQ (reference sequence). V lost 4 bases to trimming and J lost 8 bases; unmatched junction nucleotides: 6. CDR3 size: 14 residues. The CDR3 bases are TGTGCCAGCAGCTACGGGACAGGGCGGCATGAGCAGTTCTTC. It is translated as CASSYGTGRHEQFF.